This T cell receptor beta chain was obtained from a study of blood T cell repertoires in COVID-19. With 1 base removed from V and 4 bases from J, the gap between germline ends came to 5 bases. The germline gives CDR1 SGHVS, CDR2 FNYEAQ. This CDR3 comprises 13 residues. Here immunoSEQ multiplex PCR was the method, and the copy in TCRdb shows in-frame clones only, minus some. The repertoire consists of 250,000 to 350,000 clones, with around 90% occurring once and the leading ten covering 6% to 7%. The source is a woman aged 40 to 55 who had recovered from COVID-19. Sequencing input: PBMCs or T cells enriched from blood (not recorded which). The chain carries TRBV7-6 and TRBJ2-1; D ambiguous. DNA of the CDR3: TGTGCCAGCAGCTTAGAGCCTTACAATGAGCAGTTCTTC. Translating it yields CASSLEPYNEQFF.